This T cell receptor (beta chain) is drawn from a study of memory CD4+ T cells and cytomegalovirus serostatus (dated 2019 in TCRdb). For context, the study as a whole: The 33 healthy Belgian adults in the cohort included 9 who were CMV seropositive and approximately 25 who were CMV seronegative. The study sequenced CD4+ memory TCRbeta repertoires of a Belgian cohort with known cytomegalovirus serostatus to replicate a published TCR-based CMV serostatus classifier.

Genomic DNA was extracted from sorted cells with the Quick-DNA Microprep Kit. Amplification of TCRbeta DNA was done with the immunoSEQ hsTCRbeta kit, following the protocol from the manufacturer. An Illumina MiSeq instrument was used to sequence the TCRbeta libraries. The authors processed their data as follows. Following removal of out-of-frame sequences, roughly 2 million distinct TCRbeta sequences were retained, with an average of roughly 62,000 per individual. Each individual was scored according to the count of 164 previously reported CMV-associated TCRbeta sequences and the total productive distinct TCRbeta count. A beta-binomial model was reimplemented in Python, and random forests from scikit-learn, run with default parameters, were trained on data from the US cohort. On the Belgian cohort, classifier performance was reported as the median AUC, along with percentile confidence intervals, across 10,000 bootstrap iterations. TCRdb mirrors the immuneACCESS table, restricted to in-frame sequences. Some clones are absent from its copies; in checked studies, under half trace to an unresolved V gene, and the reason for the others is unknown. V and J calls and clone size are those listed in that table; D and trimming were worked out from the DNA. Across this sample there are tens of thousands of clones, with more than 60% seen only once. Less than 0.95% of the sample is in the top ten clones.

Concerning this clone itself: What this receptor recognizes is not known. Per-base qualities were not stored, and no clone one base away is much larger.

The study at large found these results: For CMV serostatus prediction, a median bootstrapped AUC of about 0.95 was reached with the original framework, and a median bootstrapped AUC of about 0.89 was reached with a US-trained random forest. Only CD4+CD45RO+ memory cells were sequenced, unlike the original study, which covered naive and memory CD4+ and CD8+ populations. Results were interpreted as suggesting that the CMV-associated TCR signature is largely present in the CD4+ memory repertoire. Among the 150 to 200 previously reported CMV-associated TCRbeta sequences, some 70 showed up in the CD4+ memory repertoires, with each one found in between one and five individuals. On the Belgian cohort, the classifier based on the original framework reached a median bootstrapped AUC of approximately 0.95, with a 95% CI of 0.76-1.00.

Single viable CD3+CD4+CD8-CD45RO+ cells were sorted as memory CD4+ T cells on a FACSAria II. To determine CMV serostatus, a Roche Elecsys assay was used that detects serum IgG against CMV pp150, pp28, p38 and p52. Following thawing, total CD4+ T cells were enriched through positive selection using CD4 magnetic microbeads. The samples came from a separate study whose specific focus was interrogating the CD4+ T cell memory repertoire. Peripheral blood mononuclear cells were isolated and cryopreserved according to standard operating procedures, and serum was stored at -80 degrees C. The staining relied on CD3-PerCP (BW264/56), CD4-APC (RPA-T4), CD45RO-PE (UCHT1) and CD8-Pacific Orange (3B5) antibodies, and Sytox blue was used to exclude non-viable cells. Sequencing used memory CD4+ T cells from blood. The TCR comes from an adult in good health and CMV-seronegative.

In nucleotides, the sequence is TGTGCCAGCAGCCAACAACTAGCTAGCACAGATACGCAGTATTTT. Protein translation: CASSQQLASTDTQYF. The sequence links TRBV14 to TRBJ2-3; a tentative D match to TRBD2 spans 6 bases. The V end loses 2 bases and the J end loses 0 bases, and a stretch of 9 bases separates them. CDR1 SGHDN and CDR2 FVKESK are derived from the germline V gene. The CDR3 covers 15 residues, taking in both the cysteine and the phenylalanine. The read is trimmed to its CDR3 DNA, 45 bases read in frame from base 1. Full variable domain (CDR3 extended with the reference TRBV14 and TRBJ2-3 proteins): EAGVTQFPSHSVIEKGQTVTLRCDPISGHDNLYWYRRVMGKEIKFLLHFVKESKQDESGMPNNRFLAERTGGTYSTLKVQPAELEDSGVYFCASSQQLASTDTQYFGPGTRLTVL.